This T cell receptor (beta chain) comes out of a study of identical twins. TCRdb called the 5' RACE reads again in MiXCR, with one record for every CDR3 protein. The sample lists more than 400,000 distinct CDR3 sequences; roughly 15% were seen once. This CDR3 region has 15 residues. Germline-derived CDR1 and CDR2 are KGHSH and LQKENI. Trimming took 0 bases from V and 4 from J, leaving 12 bases between them. These same data were also listed under a study on yellow fever vaccine responses in identical twins.

The sample taken for sequencing was CD4+ T cells sorted from blood. This sequence joins TRBV18 and TRBJ1-1, with D maybe TRBD1 (5 bases). The receptor was isolated from a woman aged 18-29 years in good health. Written as DNA, the CDR3 is TGTGCCAGCTCACCACCGGGTCAGGGCGGCACTGAAGCTTTCTTT. It yields the protein CASSPPGQGGTEAFF.